The next 28 T cell receptor beta chains were all read from a single sample in a study of blood T cell repertoires in COVID-19. The table came from immunoSEQ multiplex PCR; TCRdb's copy has only in-frame clones and leaves some out. The sample has roughly 68,000 clones; 85% are singletons. The sample comprised peripheral blood. All receptors derive from a man aged 50 or older with acute or convalescent COVID-19.

This chain uses TRBV29-1 with TRBJ2-7; the match to TRBD1 covers 8 bases. The CDR3 has 17 amino acids. The ends lost 2 bases at V and 6 bases at J; junction bases unmatched: 18. Germline V lookup: CDR1 SQVTM, CDR2 ANQGSEA. The CDR3 region is CSVEQGDRGPGSREQYF. The CDR3 region has the DNA TGCAGCGTTGAACAAGGAGACAGGGGCCCCGGGTCGCGCGAGCAGTACTTC.

V and J are TRBV3-1 (or the pseudogene TRBV3-2) and TRBJ1-1; no reliable D call. Germline CDR1 reads LGHDT; CDR2 reads YNNKEL (reference sequence). Trimming shortened V by 4 bases and J by 4 bases, and 13 bases separated the two germline ends. The CDR3 runs 14 residues. The CDR3 region is CASSLGREGTEAFF. DNA for the CDR3: TGTGCCAGCAGCCTGGGGAGGGAGGGCACTGAAGCTTTCTTT.

V usage is TRBV15 and J usage is TRBJ1-2; maybe TRBD1 (6 bases). V lost 3 bases and J 6 bases, leaving 23 bases between the germline ends. CDR1 and CDR2 (germline): LNHNV, YYDKDF (reference sequence). The CDR3 is made up of 17 amino acids. The CDR3, as DNA: TGTGCCACCAGCAGGGAGAGGTCAGGGGACGGTAGGGATGGCTACACCTTC. Its protein is CATSRERSGDGRDGYTF.

The chain has TRBV7-7 and TRBJ2-3; D remains unclear. Trimming took off 1 base at V and 5 bases at J, with 7 bases between the two ends. CDR3 length equals 13 residues. Germline V gene lookup returns CDR1 SSHAT and CDR2 FNYEAQ (reference sequence). DNA for the CDR3: TGTGCCAGCAGCTTAGATCCCGGAGATACGCAGTATTTT. This sequence encodes CASSLDPGDTQYF.

The chain is built from TRBV3-1 (or the pseudogene TRBV3-2) and TRBJ2-4, with D uncertain. Germline-derived CDR1 and CDR2 are LGHDT and YNNKEL (reference sequence). CDR3 length: 12 residues. V lost 1 base and J lost 9, with 7 bases in between. Written as DNA, the CDR3 is TGTGCCAGCAGCCAAGTATCCGGCATTCAGTACTTC. The encoded protein is CASSQVSGIQYF.

This chain links TRBV28 with TRBJ1-2; D is possibly TRBD1 (5 bases). This CDR3 is built from 16 residues. CDR1 is MDHEN, CDR2 SYDVKM, per germline. Between the trimmed V and J ends, which lost 4 bases and 2 bases, there was a span of 17 bases. CDR3 nucleotide sequence: TGTGCCAGCAGTTCCGATCTTACAGGATTAAACTATGGCTACACCTTC. Translation gives CASSSDLTGLNYGYTF.

V and J are TRBV5-4 and TRBJ2-1; 13 positions match TRBD2. With V trimmed by 3 bases and J by 8 bases, 14 bases remained unmatched. The length of the CDR3 is 18 residues. CDR1 is SGHNT, CDR2 YYREEE, per germline (reference sequence). CDR3 DNA sequence: TGTGCCAGCAGCTCAGGACTAGCGGGGGTCAGTACAGGAGATGAGCAGTTCTTC. Residues: CASSSGLAGVSTGDEQFF.

The chain combines TRBV4-1 with TRBJ2-1; 9 nucleotides agree with TRBD2. The CDR3 runs to 16 residues. The germline CDR1 and CDR2 sequences are MGHRA and YSYEKL. J was trimmed by 4 bases and V by 3 bases; bases with no gene match: 7. The CDR3 nucleotides read TGCGCCAGCAGCCACCCCGCGGGGGGGGTGTACAATGAGCAGTTCTTC. Amino acids: CASSHPAGGVYNEQFF.

The J gene is TRBJ2-5, the V gene TRBV5-1, with TRBD1 matching over 9 bases. CDR1 SGHRS and CDR2 YFSETQ come from the germline V gene. The CDR3 loop spans 14 amino acids. The junction had 4 bases not matched to a gene; V was cut back by 4 bases and J by 3 bases. The CDR3 DNA follows: TGCGCCAGCAGCCGGGACAGGGAGAAAGAGACCCAGTACTTC. This sequence encodes CASSRDREKETQYF.

V gene TRBV19 combines with J gene TRBJ2-1, with 7 bases identical to TRBD1. Unmatched junction bases numbered 8, after V lost 6 bases and J lost 0 bases. Germline V lookup: CDR1 LNHDA, CDR2 SQIVND (reference sequence). The CDR3 has 16 residues. CDR3 sequence reads: CASRRTGASSYNEQFF. DNA for the CDR3: TGTGCCAGTAGAAGGACAGGCGCGAGCTCCTACAATGAGCAGTTCTTC.

The chain employs TRBV28 and TRBJ2-5; 9 bases map to TRBD2. Germline CDR1 and CDR2: MDHEN and SYDVKM. The CDR3 consists of 19 residues. After removal of 5 bases from V and 3 bases from J, the junction contained 19 bases not matched to a gene. The CDR3 reads CASSPSIAGASVGKETQYF. DNA of the CDR3: TGTGCCAGCAGTCCCTCGATAGCGGGGGCTTCAGTGGGTAAAGAGACCCAGTACTTC.

The V and J genes are TRBV5-1 and TRBJ2-1, with D perhaps TRBD2 (6 bases). Per germline, CDR1 SGHRS and CDR2 YFSETQ. This CDR3 is built from 12 residues. The V end was cut by 0 bases, the J end by 10 bases, with 8 bases between. The CDR3 region is CASSLGDSEQFF. DNA of the CDR3: TGCGCCAGCAGCTTGGGGGACTCAGAGCAGTTCTTC.

The CDR3 protein is CASKQGLFEKLFF. Here the CDR3 DNA reads TGTGCCAGCAAGCAGGGTTTGTTTGAAAAACTGTTTTTT. The V gene is TRBV28, the J gene TRBJ1-4, with D possibly TRBD1 on 5 matching bases. Germline assignment: CDR1 MDHEN and CDR2 SYDVKM. V was clipped by 7 bases and J by 7 bases, with 13 bases between them. The CDR3 sequence is 13 residues long.

V usage is TRBV10-3 and J usage is TRBJ2-5; weak D call: TRBD2 (5 bases). Germline V CDR1 and CDR2: ENHRY, SYGVKD. Trimming pared 10 bases from V and 1 base from J, leaving 22 bases between. This CDR3 comprises 16 residues. In DNA form, the CDR3 reads TGTGCCACCCGACGCGGGCCGAACCTCCTCCAAGAGACCCAGTACTTC. Residues: CATRRGPNLLQETQYF.

V and J are TRBV18 and TRBJ2-3; 8 nucleotides line up with TRBD2. Trimming took 8 bases from V and 2 from J; bases not matched to a gene: 6. The CDR3 runs to 14 residues. Germline-derived CDR1 and CDR2 are KGHSH and LQKENI. CDR3 in DNA: TGTGCCAGCACGCGTAGCGGGGACACAGATACGCAGTATTTT. Amino acid sequence: CASTRSGDTDTQYF.

This clone was seen more than once but under ten times. As DNA, the CDR3 is TGTGCTGCCTCAAGTCCGCTGACAGGGCCCTACGAGCAGTACTTC. It yields the protein CAASSPLTGPYEQYF. This chain uses TRBV2 with TRBJ2-7; TRBD1 agrees at 7 bases. The CDR3 has 15 amino acids. The V gene's germline CDR1 is SNHLY and CDR2 FYNNEI.

The V and J genes are TRBV6-4 and TRBJ2-2; D is possibly TRBD1 (6 bases). V lost 8 bases and J lost 4, with 23 bases in between. There are 17 residues in the CDR3. Per germline, CDR1 MRHNA and CDR2 SNTAGT. The CDR3 DNA sequence: TGTGCCAGCGTTGTTTCTGTGGGGGCCCGAGGCACCGGGGAGCTGTTTTTT. Encoded protein: CASVVSVGARGTGELFF.

The CDR3 protein is CASSQFPRDYEQYF. The CDR3 DNA is TGCGCCAGCAGTCAATTTCCCAGGGACTACGAGCAGTACTTC. This chain links TRBV23-1 with TRBJ2-7; possibly TRBD1 for D (5 bases). TRBV23-1 is labeled an ORF, and its function is uncertain. V was shortened by 1 base and J by 3 bases, with 10 bases between the two germline ends. The CDR3 totals 14 residues.

The rearrangement links TRBV2 to TRBJ1-5, with D perhaps TRBD1 (6 bases). Per the germline V gene, CDR1 is SNHLY and CDR2 is FYNNEI. V was pared by 7 bases and J by 7 bases, with 14 bases between. CDR3 size: 13 residues. CDR3 sequence (DNA): TGTGCCAGCACCCGGACAGAAGGACAGCCCCAGCATTTT. Translating gives CASTRTEGQPQHF.

The chain recombines TRBV3-1 (or the pseudogene TRBV3-2) with TRBJ2-7, with 7 bases aligning to TRBD1. V was pared by 1 base and J by 0 bases, with 3 bases of the junction left unmatched. Germline lookup yields CDR1 LGHDT and CDR2 YNNKEL (reference sequence). The CDR3 spans 15 residues. The CDR3 DNA reads TGTGCCAGCAGCCAAGGTCCAGGGGGCTCCTACGAGCAGTACTTC. It specifies CASSQGPGGSYEQYF.

The chain joins TRBV12-3 or TRBV12-4 to TRBJ2-1; maybe TRBD2 (6 bases). The V end was cut by 1 base, the J end by 9 bases, with 7 bases between. This CDR3 comprises 12 residues. CDR3 in amino acids: CASSLVGGEQFF. In DNA, the CDR3 is TGTGCCAGCAGTTTAGTCGGGGGTGAGCAGTTCTTC.

The V call is TRBV19, the J call TRBJ2-4; 7 nucleotides align to TRBD1. The V segment lost 1 base and the J segment 8 bases; nucleotides outside the gene matches: 2. This CDR3 spans 13 amino acids. Germline CDR1 reads LNHDA; CDR2 reads SQIVND (reference sequence). In DNA form, the CDR3 reads TGTGCCAGTAGTATAGCAGGGGGAGACATTCAGTACTTC. Amino acid sequence: CASSIAGGDIQYF.

The chain employs TRBV19 and TRBJ1-5; 8 positions match TRBD1. The CDR3 covers 14 residues. V gave up 5 bases and J gave up 8 bases; unmatched junction bases: 8. Germline CDR1 is LNHDA and CDR2 is SQIVND (reference sequence). CDR3 loop: CASSPDREGEPQHF. The CDR3, as DNA: TGTGCCAGTAGTCCGGACAGGGAGGGAGAGCCCCAGCATTTT.

The V gene is TRBV18, the J gene TRBJ1-1, with 9 bases identical to TRBD1. The CDR3 is made up of 16 amino acids. The V gene end was trimmed by 3 bases and the J gene end by 1 base; junction bases not matched to a gene: 6. The germline CDR1 and CDR2 sequences are KGHSH and LQKENI. As DNA, the CDR3 is TGTGCCAGCTCACCGCCGACAGGGGGGGCGAACACTGAAGCTTTCTTT. Its protein is CASSPPTGGANTEAFF.

This chain joins TRBV29-1 and TRBJ1-1; no reliable D call. The CDR3 has 12 residues. Deletions cut 7 bases from V and 1 base from J, with 10 bases between. Germline CDR1 reads SQVTM; CDR2 reads ANQGSEA. The CDR3 DNA sequence: TGCAGCGGCGGAGGGTGGAACACTGAAGCTTTCTTT. Translation gives CSGGGWNTEAFF.

The chain links TRBV18 to TRBJ2-1, with TRBD2 identical over 12 bases. V trimming: 4 bases; J trimming: 7 bases; junction bases outside the gene matches: 5. In germline, CDR1 is KGHSH, CDR2 LQKENI. The CDR3 consists of 15 residues. DNA of the CDR3: TGTGCCAGCTCACGGACTAGCGGGGATAGGAATGAGCAGTTCTTC. Residues: CASSRTSGDRNEQFF.

The chain employs TRBV5-5 and TRBJ2-3; 8 bases fit TRBD2. V shed 2 bases and J 1 base; nucleotides not matched to a gene: 3. CDR1 and CDR2 (germline): SGHKS, YYEKEE (reference sequence). CDR3 length: 15 amino acids. CDR3 nucleotides: TGTGCCAGCAGCTTTACTAGCGGAGGCACAGATACGCAGTATTTT. Its protein is CASSFTSGGTDTQYF.

The rearrangement uses TRBV12-5 and TRBJ2-2; 13 nucleotides match TRBD2. The CDR3 contains 16 residues. The V and J ends lost 7 bases and 7 bases, in that order; junction bases with no gene match: 9. Germline CDR1 is LGHNT and CDR2 is FRNRAP. The DNA for the CDR3 is TGTGCTAGTGCCCCTCGGACTAGCGGGGGCGGCGGGGAGCTGTTTTTT. This sequence encodes CASAPRTSGGGGELFF.